This T cell receptor (beta chain) was sequenced during a study of blood T cells in healthy people across ages. The study, taken as a whole, reports: Diversity was estimated from one million T cells, and these estimates were considered underestimates. Donors of long life had a larger count of naive CD4+ cells and greater diversity than aged donors.

With a J-beta primer mix and a sample-barcoded 5' primer, a second PCR ran about 6 to 11 cycles. Researchers report that a template-switch adaptor with 12 random nucleotides tagged each cDNA molecule. TCRdb re-called the 5' RACE reads with MiXCR, one entry per CDR3 protein. Of hundreds of thousands of distinct CDR3 sequences in the sample, 44% were seen once. CDR3 size: 14 residues. Germline CDR1 reads SGHTA; CDR2 reads FQGNSA. Trimming stripped 8 bases from V and 1 base from J, with 11 bases between. There are many counts of this clonotype. Antigen specificity is unknown. Total RNA amounts of at least 6 micrograms were extracted per sample.

Material: blood. The rearrangement uses TRBV7-2 and TRBJ2-2, with D possibly TRBD1 on 5 matching bases. The source is a man aged 55-75 years in good health. In DNA, the CDR3 is TGTGCCAGCCAAGGGGTCGGGAACACCGGGGAGCTGTTTTTT. It yields the protein CASQGVGNTGELFF.